One T cell receptor (beta chain) is described in this entry. Its specificity is not known. The CDR3 length is 18 residues. V lost 0 bases, J lost 4 bases, and 14 bases stayed unmatched. Germline CDR1 reads LGHNA; CDR2 reads YNFKEQ. This sample was included in a study of PD-1 blockade in classical Hodgkin lymphoma. Findings of the study overall: The origin of the repertoire differences remains undefined, with disease activity or prior therapy as possible causes. Newly diagnosed patients reportedly had lower baseline TCR diversity than healthy donors. Individuals initiating nivolumab under 1 year after ASCT were excluded.

Libraries were prepared by immunoSEQ multiplex PCR; TCRdb keeps only in-frame clonotypes and omits some of them. The sample records tens of thousands of clones, about 93% being singletons. Brentuximab vedotin exposure varied among the patients, all of whom had relapsed after autologous stem cell transplantation. The clonotype was recovered from a human donor with classical Hodgkin lymphoma. V gene TRBV4-2 combines with J gene TRBJ2-7; 8 positions match TRBD1. This material consisted of peripheral blood mononuclear cells (PBMCs), taken at baseline. The CDR3 reads CASSQEPAGTTGVYEQYF. Here the CDR3 DNA reads TGTGCCAGCAGCCAAGAACCAGCGGGCACGACAGGGGTATACGAGCAGTACTTC.